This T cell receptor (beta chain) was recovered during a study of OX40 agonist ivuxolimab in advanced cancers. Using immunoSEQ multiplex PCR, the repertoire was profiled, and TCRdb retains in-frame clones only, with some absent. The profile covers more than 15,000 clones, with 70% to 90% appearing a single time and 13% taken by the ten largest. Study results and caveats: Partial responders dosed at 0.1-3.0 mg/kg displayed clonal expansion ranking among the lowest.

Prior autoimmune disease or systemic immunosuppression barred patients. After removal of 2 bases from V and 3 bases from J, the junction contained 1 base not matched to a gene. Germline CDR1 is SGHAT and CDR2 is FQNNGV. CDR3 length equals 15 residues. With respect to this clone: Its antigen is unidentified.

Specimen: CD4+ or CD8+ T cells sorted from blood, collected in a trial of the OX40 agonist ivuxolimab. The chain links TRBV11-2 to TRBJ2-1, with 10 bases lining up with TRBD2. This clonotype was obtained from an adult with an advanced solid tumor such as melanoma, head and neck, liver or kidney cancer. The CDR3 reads CASSLSGGGYNEQFF. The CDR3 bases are TGTGCCAGCAGCTTAAGCGGGGGGGGCTACAATGAGCAGTTCTTC.